This T cell receptor beta chain is from a study of cytomegalovirus exposure and HLA in healthy donors. Study as a whole: As an earlier analysis found, about 179 million T cells yielded about 120 million unique TCR beta sequences. Study findings and constraints: Certain indistinguishable V segments, among them TRBV6-2 and TRBV6-3, were excluded.

The CDR3 loop spans 14 amino acids. From germline, CDR1 is SNHLY and CDR2 FYNNEI. Trimming stripped 3 bases from V and 5 bases from J, with 13 bases between. With respect to this clone: What it binds is not known.

PCR amplification relied on 60 Vbeta primers (plus 13 Jbeta primers). Generated by immunoSEQ multiplex PCR, the TCRdb table keeps only in-frame clones and is missing some. The sample contains roughly 180,000 clones, 77% of which appear only once. The source material was PBMCs. The clonotype was recovered from a man between 18 and 29 years old in good health and CMV-seronegative. V usage is TRBV2 and J usage is TRBJ1-1; D may be TRBD1 (6 bases). CDR3 sequence: CASSEGQRRTEAFF. The DNA for the CDR3 is TGTGCCAGCAGTGAGGGACAAAGGAGAACTGAAGCTTTCTTT.